The clone carrying this TCR beta chain was detected ten times or more. This sample was taken from a study of T-cell memory formation after mild COVID-19. From the 5' RACE reads, TCRdb called clonotypes with MiXCR, one entry per CDR3 protein. This table holds under 700,000 distinct CDR3 sequences, about 20% found once. The CDR3 runs to 14 residues. The V and J ends lost 6 bases and 6 bases respectively, with 17 bases between them. J is TRBJ2-5 and V is TRBV12-3 or TRBV12-4, with D possibly TRBD1 on 6 matching bases. Input material: PBMCs or a T cell subset sorted from them (not recorded which). This TCR was recovered from an adult woman who had mild COVID-19 (a few samples of this study predate the infection). Cell type and time point are not known. The CDR3 DNA reads TGTGCCAGCAGGCGTGGGGGCGTTGGGCAGACCCAGTACTTC. As protein: CASRRGGVGQTQYF.